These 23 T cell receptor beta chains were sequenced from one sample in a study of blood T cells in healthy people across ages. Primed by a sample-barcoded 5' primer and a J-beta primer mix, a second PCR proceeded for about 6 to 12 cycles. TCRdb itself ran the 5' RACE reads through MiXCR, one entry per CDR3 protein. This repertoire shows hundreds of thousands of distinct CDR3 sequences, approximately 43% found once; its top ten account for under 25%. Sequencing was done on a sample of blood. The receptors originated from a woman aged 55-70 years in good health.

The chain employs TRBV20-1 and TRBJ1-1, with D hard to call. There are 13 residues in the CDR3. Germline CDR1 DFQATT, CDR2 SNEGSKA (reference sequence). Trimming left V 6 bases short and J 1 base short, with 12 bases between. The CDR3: CSAYHGENTEAFF. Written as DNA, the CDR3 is TGCAGTGCGTATCATGGGGAGAACACTGAAGCTTTCTTT.

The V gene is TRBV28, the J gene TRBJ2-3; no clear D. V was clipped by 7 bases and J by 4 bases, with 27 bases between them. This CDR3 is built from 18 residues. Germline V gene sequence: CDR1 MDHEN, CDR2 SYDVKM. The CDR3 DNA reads TGTGCCAGCACCCTTCCCGCAACGGGCCCCGGAAGGGCAGATACGCAGTATTTT. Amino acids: CASTLPATGPGRADTQYF.

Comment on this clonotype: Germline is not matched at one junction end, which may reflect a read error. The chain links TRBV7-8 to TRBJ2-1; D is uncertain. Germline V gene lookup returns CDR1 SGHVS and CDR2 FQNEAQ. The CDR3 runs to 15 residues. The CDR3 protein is CASSREVNPYNEQFF. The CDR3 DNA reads TGCGCCAGCAGCCGAGAAGTAAACCCCTACAATGAGCAGTTCTTC.

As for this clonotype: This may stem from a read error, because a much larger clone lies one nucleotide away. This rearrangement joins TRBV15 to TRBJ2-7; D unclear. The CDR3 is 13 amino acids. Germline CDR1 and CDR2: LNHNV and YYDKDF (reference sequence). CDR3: CTTSNQDPYEQYF. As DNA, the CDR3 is TGTACCACCAGCAACCAGGACCCCTACGAGCAGTACTTC.

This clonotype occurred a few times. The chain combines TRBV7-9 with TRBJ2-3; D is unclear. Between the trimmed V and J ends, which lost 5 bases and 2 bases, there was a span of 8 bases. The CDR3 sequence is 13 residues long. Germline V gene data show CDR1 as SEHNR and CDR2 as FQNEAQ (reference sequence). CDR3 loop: CASSPSATDTQYF. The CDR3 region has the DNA TGTGCCAGCAGCCCAAGCGCCACAGATACGCAGTATTTT.

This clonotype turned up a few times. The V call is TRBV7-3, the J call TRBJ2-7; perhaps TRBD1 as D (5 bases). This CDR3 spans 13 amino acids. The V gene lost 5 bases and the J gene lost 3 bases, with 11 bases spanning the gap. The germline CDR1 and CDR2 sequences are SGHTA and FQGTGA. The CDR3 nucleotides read TGTGCCAGCAGCGAAGGGGAAAACTACGAGCAGTACTTC. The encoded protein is CASSEGENYEQYF.

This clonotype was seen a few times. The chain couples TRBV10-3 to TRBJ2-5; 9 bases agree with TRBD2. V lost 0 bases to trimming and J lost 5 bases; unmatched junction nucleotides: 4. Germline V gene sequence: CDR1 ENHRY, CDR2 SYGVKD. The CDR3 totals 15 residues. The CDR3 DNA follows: TGTGCCATCAGTGAGTCCGAGCGGGGGGTTGAGACCCAGTACTTC. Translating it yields CAISESERGVETQYF.

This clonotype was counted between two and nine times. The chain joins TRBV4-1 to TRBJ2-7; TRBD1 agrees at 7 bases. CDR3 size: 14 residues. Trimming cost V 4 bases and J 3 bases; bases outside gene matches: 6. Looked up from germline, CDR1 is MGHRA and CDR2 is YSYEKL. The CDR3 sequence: CASSLDRNFYEQYF. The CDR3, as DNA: TGCGCCAGCAGCCTGGACAGGAATTTCTACGAGCAGTACTTC.

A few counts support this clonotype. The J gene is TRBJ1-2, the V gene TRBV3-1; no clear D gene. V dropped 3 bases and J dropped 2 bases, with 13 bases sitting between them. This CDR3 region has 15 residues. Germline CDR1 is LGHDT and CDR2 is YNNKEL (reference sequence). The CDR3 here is CASSHLDLDNYGYTF. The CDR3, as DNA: TGTGCCAGCAGCCATCTTGACCTAGACAACTATGGCTACACCTTC.

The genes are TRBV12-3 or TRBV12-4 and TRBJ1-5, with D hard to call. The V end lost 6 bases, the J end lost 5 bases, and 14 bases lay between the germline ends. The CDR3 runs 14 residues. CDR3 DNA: TGTGCCAGCAGATTTTCGGGCGGTTATCAGCCCCAGCATTTT. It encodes CASRFSGGYQPQHF.

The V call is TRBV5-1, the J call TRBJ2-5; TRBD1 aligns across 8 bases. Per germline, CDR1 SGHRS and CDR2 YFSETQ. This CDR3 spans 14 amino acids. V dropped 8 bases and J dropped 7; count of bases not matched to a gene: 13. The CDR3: CASTGTGEPRTQYF. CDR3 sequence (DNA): TGCGCCAGTACCGGGACAGGTGAACCACGGACCCAGTACTTC.

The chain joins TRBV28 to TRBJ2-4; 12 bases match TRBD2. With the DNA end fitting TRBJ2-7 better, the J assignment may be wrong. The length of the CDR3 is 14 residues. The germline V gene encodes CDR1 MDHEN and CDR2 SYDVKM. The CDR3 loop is CASRTSGGGHEQYF. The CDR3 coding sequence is TGTGCCAGCAGGACTAGCGGGGGTGGGCACGAGCAGTACTTC.

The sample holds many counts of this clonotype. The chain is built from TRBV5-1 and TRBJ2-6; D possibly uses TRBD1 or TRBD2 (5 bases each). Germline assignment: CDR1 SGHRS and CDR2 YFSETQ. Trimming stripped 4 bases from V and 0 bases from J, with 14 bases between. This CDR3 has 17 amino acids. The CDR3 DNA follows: TGCGCCAGCAGCCTCGACAGAGGGCTCTCTGGGGCCAACGTCCTGACTTTC. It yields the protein CASSLDRGLSGANVLTF.

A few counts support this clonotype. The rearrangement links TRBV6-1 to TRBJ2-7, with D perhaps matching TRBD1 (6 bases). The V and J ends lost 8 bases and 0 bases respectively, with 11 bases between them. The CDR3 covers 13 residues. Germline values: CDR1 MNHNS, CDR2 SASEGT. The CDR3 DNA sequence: TGTGCCAGCCGACAGGCGAGCTCCTACGAGCAGTACTTC. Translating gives CASRQASSYEQYF.

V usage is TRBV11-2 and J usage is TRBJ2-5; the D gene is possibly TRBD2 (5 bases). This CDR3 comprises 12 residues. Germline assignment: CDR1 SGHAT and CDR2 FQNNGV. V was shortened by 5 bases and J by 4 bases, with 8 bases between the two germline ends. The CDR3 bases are TGTGCCAGCAGCGCCGGAGGAGAGACCCAGTACTTC. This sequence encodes CASSAGGETQYF. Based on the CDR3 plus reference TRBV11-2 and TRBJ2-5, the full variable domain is EAGVAQSPRYKIIEKRQSVAFWCNPISGHATLYWYQQILGQGPKLLIQFQNNGVVDDSQLPKDRFSAERLKGVDSTLKIQPAKLEDSAVYLCASSAGGETQYFGPGTRLLVL.

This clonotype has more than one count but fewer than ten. The CDR3 sequence is CSVLQGRIGTGELFF. In DNA form, the CDR3 reads TGCAGCGTTCTACAGGGGCGCATCGGCACCGGGGAGCTGTTTTTT. The V and J genes are TRBV29-1 and TRBJ2-2; 7 bases map to TRBD1. The CDR3 contains 15 residues. Germline values: CDR1 SQVTM, CDR2 ANQGSEA. The V and J ends lost 5 bases and 4 bases, in that order; junction bases with no gene match: 10.

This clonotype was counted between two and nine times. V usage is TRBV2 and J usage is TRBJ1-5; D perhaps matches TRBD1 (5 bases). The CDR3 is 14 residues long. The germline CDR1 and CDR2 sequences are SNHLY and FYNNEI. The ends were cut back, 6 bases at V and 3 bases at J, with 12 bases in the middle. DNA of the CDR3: TGTGCCAGCAGCGCCGGACAAGTCAATCAGCCCCAGCATTTT. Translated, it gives CASSAGQVNQPQHF.

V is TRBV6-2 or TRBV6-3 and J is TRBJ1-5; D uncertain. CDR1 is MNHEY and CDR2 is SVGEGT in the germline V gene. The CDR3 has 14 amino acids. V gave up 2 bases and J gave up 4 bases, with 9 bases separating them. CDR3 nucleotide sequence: TGTGCCAGCAGTTACGAGTCAGCAAATCAGCCCCAGCATTTT. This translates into CASSYESANQPQHF.

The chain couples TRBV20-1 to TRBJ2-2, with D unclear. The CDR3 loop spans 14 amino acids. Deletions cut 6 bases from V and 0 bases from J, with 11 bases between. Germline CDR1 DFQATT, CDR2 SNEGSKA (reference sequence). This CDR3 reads CSANYNANTGELFF. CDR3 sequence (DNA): TGCAGTGCGAACTACAACGCGAACACCGGGGAGCTGTTTTTT.

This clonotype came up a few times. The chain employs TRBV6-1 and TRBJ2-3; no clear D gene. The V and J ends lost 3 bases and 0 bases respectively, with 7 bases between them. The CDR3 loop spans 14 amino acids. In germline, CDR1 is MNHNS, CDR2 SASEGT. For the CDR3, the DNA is TGTGCCAGCAGTGACCGATGGAGCACAGATACGCAGTATTTT. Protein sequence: CASSDRWSTDTQYF.

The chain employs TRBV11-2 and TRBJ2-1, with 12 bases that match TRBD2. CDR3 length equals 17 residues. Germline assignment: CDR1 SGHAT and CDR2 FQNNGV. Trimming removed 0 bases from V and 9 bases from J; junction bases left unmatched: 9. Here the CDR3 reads CASSLEVSSGRAIEQFF. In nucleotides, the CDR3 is TGTGCCAGCAGCTTAGAGGTGTCTAGCGGGAGGGCGATTGAGCAGTTCTTC.

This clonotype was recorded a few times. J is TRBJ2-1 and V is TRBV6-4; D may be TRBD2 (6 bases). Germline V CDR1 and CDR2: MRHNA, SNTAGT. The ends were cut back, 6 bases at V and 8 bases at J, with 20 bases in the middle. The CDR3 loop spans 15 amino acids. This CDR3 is CASSQRLGGRDEQFF. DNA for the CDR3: TGTGCCAGCAGCCAGAGGTTGGGGGGTCGGGATGAGCAGTTCTTC.

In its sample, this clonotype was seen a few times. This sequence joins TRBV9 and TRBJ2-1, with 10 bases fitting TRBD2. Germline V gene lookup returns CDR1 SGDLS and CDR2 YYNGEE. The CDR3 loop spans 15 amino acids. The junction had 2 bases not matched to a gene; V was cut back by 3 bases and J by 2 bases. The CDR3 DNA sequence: TGTGCCAGCAGCGGCCTAGCGGGAGCCTACAATGAGCAGTTCTTC. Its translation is CASSGLAGAYNEQFF.